A single sample is the source of the 7 T cell receptor beta chains below, sequenced in a study of monozygotic twins with inflammatory bowel disease. One entry per CDR3 protein, without DNA, is what TCRdb gives after re-calling the 5' RACE reads. This table lists about 160,000 distinct CDR3 sequences. Sequencing was carried out using blood. These receptors were collected from a human donor with ulcerative colitis or Crohn's disease, or a healthy co-twin of an affected twin (not recorded which).

The chain recombines TRBV29-1 with TRBJ2-1. This CDR3 has 11 amino acids. Germline CDR1 SQVTM, CDR2 ANQGSEA. This CDR3 reads CSVDSHNEQFF.

The chain combines TRBV28 with TRBJ2-1. CDR3 length: 14 residues. Germline V gene lookup returns CDR1 MDHEN and CDR2 SYDVKM. The chain's CDR3 is CASSRNLRYNEQFF.

The chain uses TRBV27 and TRBJ2-3; TCRdb proposes TRBD1, but this gene call is untestable without DNA. The germline CDR1 and CDR2 sequences are MNHEY and SMNVEV (reference sequence). There are 11 residues in the CDR3. This chain's CDR3 is CASSPGDTQYF.

V and J are TRBV5-1 and TRBJ2-5; lacking DNA, the TRBD1 call made by TCRdb goes unchecked. Germline CDR1 is SGHRS and CDR2 is YFSETQ. The CDR3 sequence is 16 residues long. The CDR3 protein is CASSYQTGGLQETQYF.

The rearrangement links TRBV5-1 to TRBJ2-2; TCRdb returns TRBD2, unconfirmable since there is no DNA. Germline lookup yields CDR1 SGHRS and CDR2 YFSETQ. The length of the CDR3 is 15 residues. CDR3 region: CASSTSGKSTGELFF.

The V call is TRBV12-3 or TRBV12-4, the J call TRBJ1-5; checking the TCRdb D call of TRBD1 is not possible without DNA. CDR3 length equals 16 residues. CDR3 loop: CASSPRGTGGHQPQHF.

The chain has TRBV29-1 and TRBJ2-7; TCRdb outputs TRBD1, but without DNA this stays unchecked. The germline V gene has CDR1 SQVTM and CDR2 ANQGSEA. The CDR3 covers 14 residues. CDR3 protein: CSVYTGGRVYEQYF.